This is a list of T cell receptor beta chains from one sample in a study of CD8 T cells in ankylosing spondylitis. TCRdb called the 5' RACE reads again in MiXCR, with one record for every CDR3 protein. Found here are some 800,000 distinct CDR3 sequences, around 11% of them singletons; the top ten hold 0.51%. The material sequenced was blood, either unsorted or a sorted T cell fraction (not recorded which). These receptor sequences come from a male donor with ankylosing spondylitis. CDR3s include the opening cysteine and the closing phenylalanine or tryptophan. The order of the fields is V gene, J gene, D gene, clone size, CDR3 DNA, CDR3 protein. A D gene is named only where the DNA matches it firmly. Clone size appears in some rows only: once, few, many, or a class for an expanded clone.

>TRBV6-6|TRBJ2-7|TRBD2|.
TGTGCCAGCGGCGGGGGACCCTACGTTGAGCAGTACTTC
CASGGGPYVEQYF
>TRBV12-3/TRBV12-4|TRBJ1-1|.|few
TGTGCCAGCAGTTTTGCGGCGAACACTGAAGCTTTCTTT
CASSFAANTEAFF
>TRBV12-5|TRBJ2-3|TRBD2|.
TGTGCTAGTGGGGCGGGGGGCGGTGATACGCAGTATTTT
CASGAGGGDTQYF
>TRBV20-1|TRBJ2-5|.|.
TGCAGTGCTTCCCGGGGGTTGGAGGAGACCCAGTACTTC
CSASRGLEETQYF
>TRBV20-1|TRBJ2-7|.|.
TGCAGTGCGGGTAGCGGAGGGAACTCCTACGAGCAGTACTTC
CSAGSGGNSYEQYF
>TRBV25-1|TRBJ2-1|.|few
TGTGCCAGCTGGGGACTTTCTGGGACGTCCTACAATGAGCAGTTCTTC
CASWGLSGTSYNEQFF
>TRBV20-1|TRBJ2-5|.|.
TGCAGTGCTAGATTCGCCGGGGGCGGAGGGACCCAGTACTTC
CSARFAGGGGTQYF
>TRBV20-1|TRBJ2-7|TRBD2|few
TGCAGTGCTAGCGCCGGGACTAGCGTTTACGAGCAGTACTTC
CSASAGTSVYEQYF
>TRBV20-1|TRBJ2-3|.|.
TGCAGTGCTAGAGTAGGGGGAGCAAATACGCAGTATTTT
CSARVGGANTQYF
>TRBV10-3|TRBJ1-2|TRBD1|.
TGTGCCATCAGTGAGCGCCGGGACAGCTATGGCTACACCTTC
CAISERRDSYGYTF
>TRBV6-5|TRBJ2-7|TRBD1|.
TGTGCCAGCAGTTCAAAGGGACAGTTCTCCTACGAGCAGTACTTC
CASSSKGQFSYEQYF
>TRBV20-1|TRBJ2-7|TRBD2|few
TGCAGTGCCCCGGAGCGGGGGGCCTCCTACGAGCAGTACTTC
CSAPERGASYEQYF
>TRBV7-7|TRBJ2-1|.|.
TGTGCTAGCAGCTTAGGGGGGGATCCCTACAATGAGCAGTTCTTC
CASSLGGDPYNEQFF
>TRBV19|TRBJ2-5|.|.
TGTGCCAGTAGTATGAATTCGTGGCAAGGGGAGACCCAGTACTTC
CASSMNSWQGETQYF
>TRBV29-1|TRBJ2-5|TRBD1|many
TGCAGCGACCGGACAGGGGCAGAGACCCAGTACTTC
CSDRTGAETQYF
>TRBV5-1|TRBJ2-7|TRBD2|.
TGCGCCAGCAGCCAATCGGGACTAGCGGTCGAGCAGTACTTC
CASSQSGLAVEQYF
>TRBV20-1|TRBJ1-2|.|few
TGCAGTGTCAGGGAGGGCGGGTATGGCTACACCTTC
CSVREGGYGYTF